Listed below are T cell receptor beta chains from one sample, sequenced in a study of cytomegalovirus exposure and HLA in healthy donors. Clones were sequenced by immunoSEQ multiplex PCR, and TCRdb holds only the in-frame ones, with some missing. This sample yields some 110,000 clones, of which 77% are seen a single time; around 13% belongs to the top ten. Source material: PBMCs. The receptor source for this set is a woman aged 40-49 years in good health and CMV-seropositive. The CDR3 runs from the conserved cysteine through the conserved F or W. D genes are given only for firm matches. Only some rows state a clone size, as once, few, many or a class for expanded clones.

>once|TRBD1|14|TRBJ2-7|TRBV5-1
TGCGCCAGCAGCTTGGGAGACAGGGCGAACGAGCAGTACTTC
CASSLGDRANEQYF
>medium-sized|TRBD2|17|TRBJ2-3|TRBV28
TGTGCCAGCAGTCCCACCGTCCTAGCGGGACTCCCAGATACGCAGTATTTT
CASSPTVLAGLPDTQYF
>NA|NA|12|TRBJ1-2|TRBV5-6
TGTGCCAGCAGCTCGTATGACTATGGCTACACCTTC
CASSSYDYGYTF
>NA|TRBD1|15|TRBJ2-7|TRBV9
TGTGCCAGCAGCGCTGGACAGGGGCCTAACTACGAGCAGTACTTC
CASSAGQGPNYEQYF
>NA|NA|16|TRBJ2-2|TRBV29-1
TGCAGCGCTACGGGTACTTCCGAAGGAAGAACCGGGGAGCTGTTTTTT
CSATGTSEGRTGELFF
>NA|NA|13|TRBJ1-2|TRBV5-6
TGTGCCAGCAGCTTGGACAGGGCCTATGGCTACACCTTC
CASSLDRAYGYTF
>NA|NA|13|TRBJ1-2|TRBV5-1
TGCGCCAGCAGCTTGTCCCGGTTGAGAGGCTACACCTTC
CASSLSRLRGYTF
>NA|NA|14|TRBJ1-5|TRBV9
TGTGCCAGCAGCCCAGGACTGGCAAATCAGCCCCAGCATTTT
CASSPGLANQPQHF
>NA|NA|18|TRBJ2-2|TRBV4-1
TGCGCCAGCAGCCTTCGTGCGGAGGGAGTGATGAACACCGGGGAGCTGTTTTTT
CASSLRAEGVMNTGELFF
>NA|TRBD2|16|TRBJ2-7|TRBV19
TGTGCCAGTAGTCGAACCCTAGCGGGAGTCACACACGAGCAGTACTTC
CASSRTLAGVTHEQYF
>NA|TRBD1|15|TRBJ1-2|TRBV6-6
TGTGCCAGCAGTTACCAGGACAGGGGTTCTGGTGGCTACACCTTC
CASSYQDRGSGGYTF
>NA|TRBD1|15|TRBJ2-1|TRBV9
TGTGCCAGCACCCCAAGGGGGACAGGGGGCATTGAGCAGTTCTTC
CASTPRGTGGIEQFF
>NA|NA|12|TRBJ2-3|TRBV7-3
TGTGCCAGCAGCCTAGGGGGGGAATCGCAGTATTTT
CASSLGGESQYF
>NA|TRBD2|16|TRBJ2-5|TRBV6-5
TGTGCCAGCAGTTACTCGAGACTAGCGGAGAAGGTGACCCAGTACTTC
CASSYSRLAEKVTQYF
>NA|NA|14|TRBJ1-4|TRBV5-1
TGCGCCAGCAGCTTGTACGGAGTTAATGAAAAACTGTTTTTT
CASSLYGVNEKLFF
>NA|NA|14|TRBJ2-1|TRBV2
TGTGCCAGCAGTCAATTAGCCGCCGACAATGAGCAGTTCTTC
CASSQLAADNEQFF